Presented here are 9 T cell receptor beta chains from one specimen sequenced in a study of T cell changes during pregnancy in multiple sclerosis. Profiling relied on immunoSEQ multiplex PCR, and the TCRdb table lists in-frame clones only, not all of them. This sample has about 50,000 clones; almost 95% occur once, and the top ten carry more than 0.7%. The sample consisted of CD4+ T cells from peripheral blood mononuclear cells, taken in the third trimester of pregnancy. All receptors come from a female donor with multiple sclerosis, enrolled in a pregnancy study.

The chain combines TRBV10-2 with TRBJ1-1, with 8 bases that match TRBD1. Germline V gives CDR1 WSHSY, CDR2 SAAADI. The CDR3 runs to 14 residues. V dropped 10 bases and J dropped 5; count of bases not matched to a gene: 12. The CDR3 DNA follows: TGCGCCACTCAAGGGGCAGGGGGCCCAACTGAAGCTTTCTTT. It codes for CATQGAGGPTEAFF.

The chain joins TRBV4-2 to TRBJ1-2; 7 bases match TRBD1. The trim removed 0 bases at V and 4 bases at J, leaving 5 bases unmatched. CDR1 LGHNA and CDR2 YNFKEQ come from the germline V gene. This CDR3 spans 15 amino acids. CDR3 residues: CASSQDPGQAYGYTF. CDR3 DNA sequence: TGTGCCAGCAGCCAAGATCCCGGACAGGCCTATGGCTACACCTTC.

The chain has TRBV7-2 and TRBJ2-2; 11 bases line up with TRBD1. Germline V gene data show CDR1 as SGHTA and CDR2 as FQGNSA. With 4 bases clipped from V and 1 base from J, the junction kept 2 bases outside the gene matches. The CDR3 is 16 residues long. Written as DNA, the CDR3 is TGTGCCAGCAGCTCGGGGACAGGGGGGAACACCGGGGAGCTGTTTTTT. This gives the protein CASSSGTGGNTGELFF.

This chain links TRBV7-2 with TRBJ2-4; D possibly corresponds to TRBD2 (5 bases). This CDR3 contains 16 residues. V was shortened by 5 bases and J by 5 bases, with 19 bases between the two germline ends. Germline CDR1 and CDR2: SGHTA and FQGNSA. DNA for the CDR3: TGTGCCAGCAGCCCGCGGACTGGGATCTTAGAAAACATTCAGTACTTC. Its protein product is CASSPRTGILENIQYF. Full variable domain (missing parts from reference TRBV7-2 and TRBJ2-4): GAGVSQSPSNKVTEKGKDVELRCDPISGHTALYWYRQSLGQGLEFLIYFQGNSAPDKSGLPSDRFSAERTGGSVSTLTIQRTQQEDSAVYLCASSPRTGILENIQYFGAGTRLSVL.

The CDR3 loop reads CASSRDRGHGYTF. In nucleotides, the CDR3 is TGTGCCAGCAGCCGGGACAGGGGGCACGGCTACACCTTC. The chain joins TRBV5-6 to TRBJ1-2; 12 nucleotides match TRBD1. From germline, CDR1 is SGHDT and CDR2 YYEEEE. CDR3 length equals 13 residues. J lost 8 bases, V lost 4 bases, and 3 bases had no gene match. The whole variable domain, filled in from reference TRBV5-6 and TRBJ1-2, reads DAGVTQSPTHLIKTRGQQVTLRCSPKSGHDTVSWYQQALGQGPQFIFQYYEEEERQRGNFPDRFSGHQFPNYSSELNVNALLLGDSALYLCASSRDRGHGYTFGSGTRLTVV.

The chain combines TRBV7-8 with TRBJ1-5, with a possible D match to TRBD1 (5 bases). Germline V gene lookup returns CDR1 SGHVS and CDR2 FQNEAQ. The CDR3 has 15 residues. The V end was cut by 6 bases, the J end by 0 bases, with 12 bases between. CDR3 residues: CASRATAGSNQPQHF. The CDR3 region has the DNA TGTGCCAGCAGGGCGACAGCAGGTAGCAATCAGCCCCAGCATTTT.

The chain is built from TRBV11-2 and TRBJ1-5; D possibly corresponds to TRBD1 (5 bases). Trimming took off 1 base at V and 4 bases at J, with 11 bases between the two ends. The CDR3 has 15 residues. Germline V gene sequence: CDR1 SGHAT, CDR2 FQNNGV. CDR3 in amino acids: CASSLGTSQNQPQHF. CDR3 sequence (DNA): TGTGCCAGCAGCTTAGGGACATCTCAAAATCAGCCCCAGCATTTT.

The J gene is TRBJ2-7, the V gene TRBV14; tentative D call: TRBD2 (5 bases). The V end lost 5 bases, the J end lost 2 bases, and 13 bases lay between the germline ends. This CDR3 region has 14 residues. Germline V gene sequence: CDR1 SGHDN, CDR2 FVKESK. This CDR3 is CASSSRTGPYEQYF. The CDR3 bases are TGTGCCAGCAGCTCCCGGACTGGCCCCTACGAGCAGTACTTC.

The rearrangement uses TRBV30 and TRBJ2-3; 7 nucleotides agree with TRBD1. Germline-derived CDR1 and CDR2 are GTSNPN and SVGIG (reference sequence). After removal of 2 bases from V and 2 bases from J, the junction contained 7 bases not matched to a gene. The CDR3 consists of 15 residues. CDR3 residues: CAWSIRGSATDTQYF. The CDR3 DNA is TGTGCCTGGAGTATCAGGGGGTCGGCCACAGATACGCAGTATTTT.